This TCR beta chain was captured by sequencing in a study of blood T cell repertoires in COVID-19. Original handling: The assay estimated nucleated cells by amplifying reference gene primers. TCRdb's table, derived via immunoSEQ multiplex PCR, lists solely in-frame clones and lacks some. V, J and clone size reflect that table, while D and trimming were determined from the DNA. Altogether around 150,000 clones are present, around 85% being singletons, with the ten largest covering less than 3.5%. The CDR3 length is 15 residues. V lost 1 base, J lost 3 bases, and 9 bases lay in between. The germline V gene has CDR1 SEHNR and CDR2 FQNEAQ (reference sequence).

The receptor was isolated from an older man with acute or convalescent COVID-19. The sequenced sample was peripheral blood. This chain links TRBV7-9 with TRBJ1-4; D gene ambiguous. In DNA form, the CDR3 reads TGTGCCAGCAGCTTAGGCGGGGTTTCTAATGAAAAACTGTTTTTT. Encoded protein: CASSLGGVSNEKLFF. Full variable domain (rest looked up from reference TRBV7-9 and TRBJ1-4): DTGVSQNPRHKITKRGQNVTFRCDPISEHNRLYWYRQTLGQGPEFLTYFQNEAQLEKSRLLSDRFSAERPKGSFSTLEIQRTEQGDSAMYLCASSLGGVSNEKLFFGSGTQLSVL.